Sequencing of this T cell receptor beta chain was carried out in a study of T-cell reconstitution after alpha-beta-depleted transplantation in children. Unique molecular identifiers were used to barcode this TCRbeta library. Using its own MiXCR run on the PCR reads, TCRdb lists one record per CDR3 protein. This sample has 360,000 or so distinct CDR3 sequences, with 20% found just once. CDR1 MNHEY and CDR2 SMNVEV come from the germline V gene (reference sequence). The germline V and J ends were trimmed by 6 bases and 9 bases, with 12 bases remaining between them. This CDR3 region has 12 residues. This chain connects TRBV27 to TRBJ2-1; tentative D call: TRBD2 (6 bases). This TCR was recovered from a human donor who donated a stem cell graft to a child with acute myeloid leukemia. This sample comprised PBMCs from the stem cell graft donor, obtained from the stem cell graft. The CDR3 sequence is CASRPFGGEQFF. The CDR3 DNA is TGTGCCAGCAGGCCCTTCGGGGGTGAGCAGTTCTTC.